This T cell receptor (beta chain) derives from a study of blood T cell repertoires in COVID-19. Profiling relied on immunoSEQ multiplex PCR, and the TCRdb table lists in-frame clones only, not all of them. The table records fewer than 300,000 clones, approximately 90% of them present only once. This clone was observed once. V lost 4 bases, J lost 1 base, and 8 bases lay in between. Germline values: CDR1 SGHRS, CDR2 YFSETQ. This CDR3 comprises 14 residues. This receptor was taken from a woman aged 25 to 39 who had recovered from COVID-19. The chain links TRBV5-1 to TRBJ2-2, with D perhaps TRBD2 (5 bases). Sequenced sample: PBMCs or T cells enriched from blood (not recorded which). CDR3 DNA: TGCGCCAGCAGCGGCGGAGGGAACACCGGGGAGCTGTTTTTT. This translates into CASSGGGNTGELFF. The full variable domain, completed using reference TRBV5-1 and TRBJ2-2, is KAGVTQTPRYLIKTRGQQVTLSCSPISGHRSVSWYQQTPGQGLQFLFEYFSETQRNKGNFPGRFSGRQFSNSRSEMNVSTLELGDSALYLCASSGGGNTGELFFGEGSRLTVL.